A selection of T cell receptor beta chains follows, all from one sample in a study of CD8 T cells in Susac syndrome. TCRdb ran MiXCR on the immunoSEQ multiplex PCR reads and lists one entry per CDR3 protein. The top ten hold about 0.12% of the sample, which has some 200,000 distinct CDR3 sequences, about 93% seen once. Material for sequencing was CD8+ T cells from PBMCs. These receptors came from a human donor with multiple sclerosis. The CDR3 runs from the conserved cysteine through the conserved F or W. A D gene is named only where the DNA matches it firmly. A clone size is listed for some rows: how often the clone was seen (once, few, many), or a class if it is expanded.

TRBV29-1	TRBJ2-5	NA	once	CSVEQGTQYF	TGCAGCGTTGAACAGGGGACCCAGTACTTC
TRBV9	TRBJ2-7	NA	NA	CASSVGSKSYEQYF	TGTGCCAGCAGCGTAGGTAGCAAATCCTACGAGCAGTACTTC
TRBV7-9	TRBJ1-5	NA	NA	CASRFGQPQHF	TGTGCCAGCCGTTTCGGACAGCCCCAGCATTTT
TRBV14	TRBJ2-5	NA	NA	CASSQEEARVVETQYF	TGTGCCAGCAGCCAAGAAGAGGCCAGGGTGGTGGAGACCCAGTACTTC
TRBV3-1	TRBJ1-1	NA	NA	CASSEQQGPNTEAFF	TGTGCCAGCAGCGAACAACAGGGCCCGAACACTGAAGCTTTCTTT
TRBV28	TRBJ2-7	NA	NA	CASYTPYRAYEQYF	TGTGCCAGCTATACCCCCTACAGGGCCTACGAGCAGTACTTC
TRBV27	TRBJ1-1	TRBD1	NA	CASRLVQGTNTEAFF	TGTGCCAGCAGACTGGTACAGGGGACCAACACTGAAGCTTTCTTT
TRBV2	TRBJ2-3	TRBD2	once	CASSMEGGTDTQYF	TGTGCCAGCAGCATGGAGGGAGGGACAGATACGCAGTATTTT
TRBV5-1	TRBJ2-2	NA	few	CASSLWETGGELFF	TGCGCCAGCAGCCTCTGGGAGACAGGCGGGGAGCTGTTTTTT
TRBV4-3	TRBJ2-7	NA	NA	CASSQALGGYEQYF	TGCGCCAGCAGCCAAGCTCTGGGGGGCTACGAGCAGTACTTC
TRBV6-2/TRBV6-3	TRBJ1-2	TRBD1	NA	CASSTDRGHMYYGYTF	TGTGCCAGCAGTACGGACAGGGGGCATATGTACTATGGCTACACCTTC
TRBV7-9	TRBJ2-7	TRBD1	NA	CASSSPGQGSEQYF	TGTGCCAGCAGCTCTCCGGGACAGGGGTCCGAGCAGTACTTC